This T cell receptor (beta chain) was obtained from a study of Ad26.COV2.S vaccination and SARS-CoV-2 variants (dated by TCRdb to about 2021). A note on the overall study: Donors in the vaccine arm were drawn from COV1001, a multicentre, randomized, double-blind, placebo-controlled phase I-IIa trial testing Ad26.COV2.S in healthy adults. A total of 32 samples were included in the TCR-sequenced set, comprising roughly 20 Ad26.COV2.S vaccine recipients, 5 placebo recipients and 8 SARS-CoV-2 convalescent individuals. TCRbeta repertoire sequencing served as the tool for gauging how specific and how broad the SARS-CoV-2-reactive T cell receptors were following Ad26.COV2.S vaccination. Dosing of Ad26.COV2.S was intramuscular, at either 5x10^10 or 1x10^11 viral particles, delivered as one shot or as two shots spaced 56 days apart. Investigators remained blinded to trial group allocation during experiments and outcome assessment. Participants in the trial were split at random into five groups of five each, receiving low-dose or high-dose Ad26.COV2.S once or twice, or else placebo on both occasions. Findings and caveats that apply to the study as a whole: Ad26.COV2.S recipients had higher spike-specific TCR breadth than placebo recipients (P = 0.0014). According to the authors, total T cell responses may have been underestimated by the TCR breadth and depth analyses. The study was not powered to compare responses between vaccine doses or regimens. After vaccination, spike-specific CD8+ and CD4+ T cell responses were reported to show substantial breadth. Vaccine and placebo recipients had similar non-spike TCR breadth, a finding consistent with the vaccine containing only spike.

The treatment or condition label of this sample denotes: roughly 18 received Ad26.COV2.S at low or high dose, single or two shots; 5 received placebo; per-sample allocation not given. Repertoires of vaccine and placebo recipients were sequenced from samples collected on day 63 after the first injection. In Cohort 1b, about 25 adults aged 18-55 years were enrolled at a single site in Boston, USA, between 29 July and 7 August 2020. Ad26.COV2.S consisted of a replication-incompetent adenovirus type 26 vector by which a prefusion-stabilized SARS-CoV-2 spike protein from the original Wuhan strain was expressed. On this clone itself: Its cognate antigen has yet to be identified. Nothing much larger sits one base from this clone, and base qualities are not available.

The germline V gene provides CDR1 SQVTM and CDR2 ANQGSEA. V has 5 bases trimmed and J has 4 bases trimmed; junction bases matching no gene number 4. Its CDR3 holds 13 amino acids, cysteine through phenylalanine. CDR3 DNA only is kept here, 39 bases in frame from base 1. TCRbeta CDR3 regions were sequenced with the immunoSEQ Assay. After extraction, genomic DNA underwent amplification by bias-controlled multiplex PCR, followed by high-throughput sequencing. Turning to the authors' computational methods: Collapsing and filtering of sequences were performed to quantify the absolute abundance of each unique TCRbeta CDR3 region. T cell fraction was estimated by normalization of TCRbeta template counts to usable DNA, with usable DNA being measured through amplification of reference genes present in all nucleated cells. Repertoire TCRs were annotated as SARS-CoV-2-specific by exact matching of V gene, CDR3 amino acid sequence and J gene to a known reactive TCR set. The reference SARS-CoV-2 TCR set was obtained from MIRA and was filtered for enrichment in COVID-19-positive ImmuneCODE repertoires, whereby public or cross-reactive TCRs were removed. Drawing on the MIRA antigens, annotated TCRs were analysed further at the level of specific ORF or position within ORF. Breadth was defined as the number of annotated unique rearrangements divided by the total number of unique productive rearrangements, and depth was defined as the summed frequency of the annotated unique rearrangements. Two-sided Wilcoxon rank-sum tests were applied when comparing TCR breadth between groups. TCRdb obtained this table from immuneACCESS and retained in-frame rearrangements with V and J assigned. These tables miss some clones; where compared with another copy, unresolved V genes account for less than half of the shortfall, and the remainder is unexplained. The V and J calls and clone size are taken from that table; D and trimming were inferred from the DNA. This sample is represented by roughly 400,000 clones; about 92% of them were singletons. The ten largest make up less than 5.5% of the sample.

The origin of this receptor is a person aged 18 to 59 who received the Ad26.COV2.S COVID-19 vaccine or a placebo. The sequencing here drew on peripheral blood, taken in a trial of Ad26.COV2.S vaccine versus placebo. In this chain, TRBV29-1 is recombined with TRBJ1-4, with TRBD1 matching 7 junction bases. The DNA is TGCAGCGTTACGGGACAGTATAATGAAAAACTGTTTTTT. The translation is CSVTGQYNEKLFF.